Each of the 8 T cell receptor beta chains below was sequenced from the same sample in a study of T cell responses to AZD1222 COVID-19 vaccine. The method was immunoSEQ multiplex PCR; TCRdb's version includes in-frame clones alone and lacks a portion of them. The data contain some 140,000 clones, approximately 87% of them singletons. The sample here was peripheral blood, taken on day 0 of MenACWY control vaccination. Receptors originate from an adult in good health.

The rearrangement links TRBV7-3 to TRBJ2-3; D remains unclear. Trimming took 1 base from V and 2 from J, leaving 7 bases between them. This CDR3 has 14 amino acids. Germline V gene data show CDR1 as SGHTA and CDR2 as FQGTGA. CDR3 amino acids: CASSLRVDTDTQYF. In nucleotides, the CDR3 is TGTGCCAGCAGCTTAAGGGTGGACACAGATACGCAGTATTTT.

The rearrangement uses TRBV6-6 and TRBJ1-6; 8 bases fit TRBD1. The germline CDR1 and CDR2 sequences are MNHNY and SVGAGI (reference sequence). With 6 bases clipped from V and 6 bases from J, the junction kept 10 bases outside the gene matches. This CDR3 contains 16 residues. In DNA form, the CDR3 reads TGTGCCAGCAGAGTGCAAGGACAGGGTCGTAATTCACCCCTCCACTTT. Amino acids: CASRVQGQGRNSPLHF.

In its sample, this clone was seen once. This chain joins TRBV29-1 and TRBJ1-2; D unresolved. The CDR3 is 14 residues long. With 1 base removed from V and 4 bases from J, the gap between germline ends came to 13 bases. The germline gives CDR1 SQVTM, CDR2 ANQGSEA. CDR3 region: CSVEAPGRLYGYTF. CDR3 coding DNA: TGCAGCGTTGAAGCCCCCGGGCGGCTCTATGGCTACACCTTC.

The CDR3 DNA follows: TGTGCCAGCAGCAAGGGACAGGGGGCGAACACCGGGGAGCTGTTTTTT. Translation: CASSKGQGANTGELFF. V and J are TRBV19 and TRBJ2-2, with 11 bases lining up with TRBD1. The CDR3 loop spans 16 amino acids. The germline V gene encodes CDR1 LNHDA and CDR2 SQIVND (reference sequence). J lost 0 bases, V lost 9 bases, and 6 bases had no gene match.

This clone has only one observation. V and J are TRBV7-9 and TRBJ2-1; TRBD2 matches 8 bases. V was pared by 6 bases and J by 8 bases, with 12 bases of the junction left unmatched. Germline CDR1 and CDR2: SEHNR and FQNEAQ (reference sequence). This CDR3 is built from 15 residues. This CDR3 is CASSSYSGARYEQFF. The CDR3 DNA reads as TGTGCCAGCAGTTCTTATAGCGGGGCTCGGTATGAGCAGTTCTTC.

The V gene is TRBV29-1, the J gene TRBJ2-1; tentative D call: TRBD1 (6 bases). CDR1 SQVTM and CDR2 ANQGSEA come from the germline V gene. The CDR3 contains 15 residues. The CDR3 DNA follows: TGCAGTTCGGCAGGGGTGCGTTCCGGCTACAATGAGCAGTTCTTC. Residues: CSSAGVRSGYNEQFF.

This chain connects TRBV9 to TRBJ1-3; 7 nucleotides agree with TRBD1. Germline V gives CDR1 SGDLS, CDR2 YYNGEE. This CDR3 has 14 amino acids. Trimming removed 1 base from V and 4 bases from J; junction bases left unmatched: 2. This CDR3 reads CASSVLQGGNTIYF. In DNA, the CDR3 is TGTGCCAGCAGCGTACTACAGGGGGGAAACACCATATATTTT.

This rearrangement joins TRBV6-1 to TRBJ1-5, with D unresolved. In germline, CDR1 is MNHNS, CDR2 SASEGT. The CDR3 totals 14 residues. V lost 3 bases and J 7 bases, leaving 13 bases between the germline ends. The CDR3 DNA follows: TGTGCCAGCAGTGAGGGAGTCGAAGAACAGCCCCAGCATTTT. Its protein is CASSEGVEEQPQHF.